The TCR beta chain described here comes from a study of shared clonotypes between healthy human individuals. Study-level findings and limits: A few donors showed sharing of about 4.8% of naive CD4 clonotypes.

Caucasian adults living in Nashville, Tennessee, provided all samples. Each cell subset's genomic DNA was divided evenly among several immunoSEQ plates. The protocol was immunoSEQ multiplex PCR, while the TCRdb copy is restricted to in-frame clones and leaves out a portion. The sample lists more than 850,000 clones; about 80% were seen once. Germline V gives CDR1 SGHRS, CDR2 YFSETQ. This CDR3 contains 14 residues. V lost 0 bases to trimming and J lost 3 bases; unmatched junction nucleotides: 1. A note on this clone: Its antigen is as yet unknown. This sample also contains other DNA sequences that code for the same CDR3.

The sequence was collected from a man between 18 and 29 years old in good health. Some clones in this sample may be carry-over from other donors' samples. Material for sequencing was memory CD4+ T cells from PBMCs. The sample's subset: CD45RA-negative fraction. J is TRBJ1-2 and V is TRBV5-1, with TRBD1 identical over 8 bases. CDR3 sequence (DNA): TGCGCCAGCAGCTTGGCAGGGGGCGACTATGGCTACACCTTC. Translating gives CASSLAGGDYGYTF.